These 5 T cell receptor beta chains share one sample of origin, sequenced in a study of PD-L1 blockade in urothelial cancer. Method: immunoSEQ multiplex PCR; TCRdb's copy keeps in-frame clones and lacks some. The sample includes 80,000 to 100,000 clones, 82% seen only once; the top ten take 8% to 10%. The input for sequencing was PBMCs, taken around atezolizumab (anti-PD-L1) treatment. The receptors were gathered from a man between 65 and 85 years old with urothelial cancer.

This rearrangement joins TRBV27 to TRBJ1-2, with D unclear. The CDR3 has 12 residues. Germline CDR1 MNHEY, CDR2 SMNVEV (reference sequence). Trimming removed 11 bases at V and 4 bases at J, with 14 bases between. CDR3 region: CAFLRSLYGYTF. DNA for the CDR3: TGTGCCTTCTTGCGGAGCCTCTATGGCTACACCTTC.

The chain joins TRBV10-2 to TRBJ1-6, with 7 bases that match TRBD1. Trimming removed 7 bases from V and 5 bases from J; junction bases left unmatched: 5. Germline CDR1 and CDR2: WSHSY and SAAADI. CDR3 length equals 14 residues. In nucleotides, the CDR3 is TGCGCCAGCACCGTGACAGGGAATAATTCACCCCTCCACTTT. It specifies CASTVTGNNSPLHF.

The rearrangement joins TRBV9 to TRBJ2-3, with TRBD2 as a possible D gene (6 bases). CDR1 and CDR2 from the germline V gene are SGDLS and YYNGEE. Trimming took 7 bases from V and 3 from J, leaving 15 bases between them. The length of the CDR3 is 14 residues. DNA of the CDR3: TGTGCCAGCGGGATAGCGGCGATTACAGATACGCAGTATTTT. Translation: CASGIAAITDTQYF. Based on the CDR3 plus reference TRBV9 and TRBJ2-3, the full variable domain is DSGVTQTPKHLITATGQRVTLRCSPRSGDLSVYWYQQSLDQGLQFLIQYYNGEERAKGNILERFSAQQFPDLHSELNLSSLELGDSALYFCASGIAAITDTQYFGPGTRLTVL.

The V and J genes are TRBV15 and TRBJ2-1, with D possibly matching TRBD1 (6 bases). CDR3 length equals 14 residues. V lost 2 bases to trimming and J lost 3 bases, with 8 bases between them. CDR1 and CDR2 from the germline V gene are LNHNV and YYDKDF (reference sequence). The CDR3 sequence is CATSRPGVYNEQFF. Here the CDR3 DNA reads TGTGCCACCAGCAGACCAGGGGTCTACAATGAGCAGTTCTTC.

The V call is TRBV28, the J call TRBJ2-7, with a weak D call TRBD1 (6 bases). The V gene's germline CDR1 is MDHEN and CDR2 SYDVKM. This CDR3 has 12 residues. V was clipped by 10 bases and J by 4 bases, with 14 bases between them. CDR3 bases: TGTGCCATCGGACAGACCGCGTACGAGCAGTACTTC. This codes for CAIGQTAYEQYF. Looking up the rest from reference TRBV28 and TRBJ2-7 gives the full variable domain: DVKVTQSSRYLVKRTGEKVFLECVQDMDHENMFWYRQDPGLGLRLIYFSYDVKMKEKGDIPEGYSVSREKKERFSLILESASTNQTSMYLCAIGQTAYEQYFGPGTRLTVT.